This T cell receptor beta chain emerged from a study of patients and donors after allogeneic stem cell transplantation. Each CDR3 protein gets one entry after TCRdb re-called the RT-PCR reads with MiXCR. The sample records 900,000 to 1,000,000 distinct CDR3 sequences, roughly 17% being singletons. From germline, CDR1 is SGHNT and CDR2 YENEEA. The CDR3 has 15 amino acids. V lost 4 bases, J lost 1 base, and 8 bases lay in between. The receptor was isolated from a human donor who was either an allogeneic HSCT recipient or a stem cell or donor lymphocyte infusion donor (not recorded which). It is not recorded whose cells these are; they may come from a transplant donor. This rearrangement joins TRBV11-3 to TRBJ2-6; D call uncertain. The sequencing sample was made of blood, either unsorted or a sorted T cell fraction (not recorded which). CDR3 sequence reads: CASSSDFSGANVLTF. As DNA, the CDR3 is TGTGCCAGCAGCTCCGATTTTTCTGGGGCCAACGTCCTGACTTTC.